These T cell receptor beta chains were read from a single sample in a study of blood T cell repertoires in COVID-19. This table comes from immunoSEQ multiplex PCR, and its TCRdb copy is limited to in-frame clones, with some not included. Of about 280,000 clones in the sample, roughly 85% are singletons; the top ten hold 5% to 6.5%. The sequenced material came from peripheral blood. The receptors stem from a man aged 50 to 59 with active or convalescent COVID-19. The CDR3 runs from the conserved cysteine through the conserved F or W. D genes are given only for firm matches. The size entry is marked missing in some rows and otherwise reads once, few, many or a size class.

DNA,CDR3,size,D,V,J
TGTGCCACCAGTGTCCCACCGGGACAGCCGAGAGGGTACGAGCAGTACTTC,CATSVPPGQPRGYEQYF,NA,TRBD1,TRBV24-1,TRBJ2-7
TGTGCCAGCGGGGCAGGGTACTCCTACGAGCAGTACTTC,CASGAGYSYEQYF,NA,NA,TRBV7-6,TRBJ2-7
TGTGCCAGCAGCCGGGACTCCCCCTGGGAGCAGTTCTTC,CASSRDSPWEQFF,few,NA,TRBV14,TRBJ2-1
TGTGCCAGCAGTGGTCCCCCGGGTAGTCGCTTTACGGAGACCCAGTACTTC,CASSGPPGSRFTETQYF,once,NA,TRBV2,TRBJ2-5
TGTGCCAGCAGCTTGGTACTAACAGGGGAAGCTTTCTTT,CASSLVLTGEAFF,NA,NA,TRBV5-6,TRBJ1-1
TGTGCCAGTAGTAATTGGCTAGACTACGAGCAGTACTTC,CASSNWLDYEQYF,NA,NA,TRBV19,TRBJ2-7
TGTGCCAGCAGTCACGTCGAGGGTGGCTACACCTTC,CASSHVEGGYTF,NA,NA,TRBV28,TRBJ1-2
TGTGCCAGCACTCAGGACAGGGGGAATACTGAAGCTTTCTTT,CASTQDRGNTEAFF,NA,TRBD1,TRBV19,TRBJ1-1
TGTGCCAGCAGCCCGCGACAGGGAGAGACCCAGTACTTC,CASSPRQGETQYF,once,TRBD1,TRBV3-1/TRBV3-2,TRBJ2-5
TGCGCCAGCACCTCCCGGTCAATTGAGACCGGGGAGCTGTTTTTT,CASTSRSIETGELFF,NA,NA,TRBV5-1,TRBJ2-2
TGTGCCGTGGGGCCTGGAAACACCATATATTTT,CAVGPGNTIYF,NA,NA,TRBV19,TRBJ1-3
TGTGCCACCCGAAAGCGGGAGGGTACAGATACGCAGTATTTT,CATRKREGTDTQYF,many,TRBD2,TRBV15,TRBJ2-3
TGTGCCAGCAGCTCCCGGGACAGCCAACAAGAGACCCAGTACTTC,CASSSRDSQQETQYF,NA,TRBD1,TRBV11-2,TRBJ2-5
TGTGCCAGCAGCCAAATGAGCGGGAGGTTCCACGAGCAGTACTTC,CASSQMSGRFHEQYF,NA,TRBD2,TRBV3-1/TRBV3-2,TRBJ2-7
TGTGCCAGCAGCCATACGGCTGCGGGGGGCGGCTACACCTTC,CASSHTAAGGGYTF,NA,NA,TRBV3-1/TRBV3-2,TRBJ1-2
TGCAGTGCTAGTATCGGCCGGCGACTCTCCCCTGTCAATGAGCAGTTCTTC,CSASIGRRLSPVNEQFF,few,NA,TRBV20-1,TRBJ2-1